This T cell receptor (beta chain) stems from a study of vaccination and CD4 T cells after COVID-19. Looking at the study overall: All convalescent patients were nasal swab PCR positive for SARS-CoV-2; fewer than ten had mild and one severe disease. Four females and six males made up the convalescents, with two Hispanic. Study results and limitations: Convalescent patients had a median around 86% of reactive clones appearing only post-vaccination.

Concerning this clonotype itself: Its antigen is currently unknown.

Treatment specified: approximately 10-day PBMC culture with coronavirus spike peptide pools or control peptides (ViraFEST assay). ViraFEST expanded antigen-specific T cells with peptide pools, then sequenced TCRs. Researchers used the Oncomine TCR Beta short-read assay to sequence DNA from cultured CD4+ T cells. TCRdb re-derived calls from the PCR reads in MiXCR, one entry per CDR3 protein. Among about 12,000 distinct CDR3 sequences listed, 53% were seen once. Trimming pared 1 base from V and 5 bases from J, leaving 12 bases between. This CDR3 contains 15 residues. Germline V gene lookup returns CDR1 SGHRS and CDR2 YFSETQ.

The clonotype comes from a human donor who had recovered from COVID-19. The V gene is TRBV5-1, the J gene TRBJ2-2; the D gene is possibly TRBD2 (6 bases). Sequencing was done on a sample of CD4+ T cells from blood, cultured in vitro. This CDR3 reads CASSLFPGRTGELFF. The CDR3 DNA reads TGCGCCAGCAGCTTGTTTCCAGGGAGGACCGGGGAGCTGTTTTTT.